This passage covers 10 T cell receptor beta chains from one sample sequenced in a study of T-cell memory formation after mild COVID-19. TCRdb re-derived calls from the 5' RACE reads in MiXCR, one entry per CDR3 protein. The sample records some 150,000 distinct CDR3 sequences, 11% to 15% being singletons. The specimen was PBMCs or a T cell subset sorted from them (not recorded which). The receptors here all came from an adult woman who had mild COVID-19 (a few samples of this study predate the infection). Cell type and time point are not known.

V gene TRBV7-2 combines with J gene TRBJ2-1; 12 bases match TRBD2. Germline values: CDR1 SGHTA, CDR2 FQGNSA. CDR3 length equals 15 residues. J lost 6 bases, V lost 5 bases, and 5 bases had no gene match. The CDR3 nucleotides are TGTGCCAGCAGCCCCGGGACTAGCGGGCCCAATGAGCAGTTCTTC. Protein sequence: CASSPGTSGPNEQFF.

This clonotype was counted between two and nine times. The chain uses TRBV7-2 and TRBJ2-1, with D unresolved. Trimming took off 6 bases at V and 5 bases at J, with 8 bases between the two ends. This CDR3 is 12 amino acids long. Per the germline V gene, CDR1 is SGHTA and CDR2 is FQGNSA. The CDR3 spells CASSGRHNEQFF. The CDR3 DNA is TGTGCCAGCAGTGGACGGCACAATGAGCAGTTCTTC.

This chain links TRBV12-3 or TRBV12-4 with TRBJ1-2, with D possibly being TRBD1 (6 bases). This CDR3 spans 15 amino acids. V was clipped by 0 bases and J by 5 bases, with 13 bases between them. As DNA, the CDR3 is TGTGCCAGCAGTTTAGCGCGGCAGGGGACGTATGGCTACACCTTC. It translates to CASSLARQGTYGYTF.

This clonotype has just a few counts. V usage is TRBV4-3 and J usage is TRBJ2-3; TRBD2 matches at 10 bases. Germline assignment: CDR1 LGHNA and CDR2 YSLEER. There are 17 residues in the CDR3. The junction had 10 bases not matched to a gene; V was cut back by 4 bases and J by 3 bases. The CDR3 sequence: CASSLRGAGGPTDTQYF. The CDR3 DNA reads as TGCGCCAGCAGCCTCAGGGGAGCGGGAGGGCCGACAGATACGCAGTATTTT.

In this sample, this clonotype turned up a few times. The rearrangement links TRBV12-3 or TRBV12-4 to TRBJ2-7; 9 bases agree with TRBD1. V dropped 1 base and J dropped 5; count of bases not matched to a gene: 6. The CDR3 has 15 residues. The chain's CDR3 is CASSLGTGARNEQYF. DNA for the CDR3: TGTGCCAGCAGTTTAGGGACAGGGGCTCGAAACGAGCAGTACTTC.

This clonotype was observed at least ten times. V gene TRBV4-1 combines with J gene TRBJ2-3; 7 bases are a match to TRBD1. Unmatched junction bases numbered 9, after V lost 5 bases and J lost 1 base. Germline lookup yields CDR1 MGHRA and CDR2 YSYEKL. This CDR3 is built from 16 residues. CDR3 in amino acids: CASSFSAGQGTDTQYF. Written as DNA, the CDR3 is TGCGCCAGCAGCTTCTCTGCCGGACAGGGCACAGATACGCAGTATTTT.

This chain joins TRBV7-6 and TRBJ1-1; D may be TRBD1 (6 bases). CDR1 and CDR2 from the germline V gene are SGHVS and FNYEAQ. Trimming cost V 1 base and J 0 bases, with 18 bases left between them. CDR3 size: 18 residues. CDR3 sequence reads: CASSLDRQATVLNTEAFF. The CDR3 DNA sequence: TGTGCCAGCAGCTTAGATCGACAGGCCACCGTCCTGAACACTGAAGCTTTCTTT.

The sample holds a few counts of this clonotype. This chain connects TRBV15 to TRBJ2-7, with D possibly matching TRBD1 (6 bases). The germline CDR1 and CDR2 sequences are LNHNV and YYDKDF (reference sequence). V lost 6 bases, J lost 2 bases, and 14 bases lay in between. The CDR3 consists of 14 residues. CDR3 protein: CATSMTEGAYEQYF. The CDR3 bases are TGTGCCACCAGTATGACCGAGGGGGCCTACGAGCAGTACTTC.

This chain uses TRBV6-6 with TRBJ1-1; D not resolved. The germline V and J ends were trimmed by 0 bases and 0 bases, with 11 bases remaining between them. Germline loops: CDR1 MNHNY, CDR2 SVGAGI (reference sequence). There are 16 residues in the CDR3. The CDR3 reads CASSYSTSDMNTEAFF. The CDR3 DNA reads as TGTGCCAGCAGTTACTCGACCAGCGACATGAACACTGAAGCTTTCTTT.

The chain has TRBV10-3 and TRBJ1-1; 11 bases align to TRBD1. Per the germline V gene, CDR1 is ENHRY and CDR2 is SYGVKD. The CDR3 is 14 amino acids. J gave up 0 bases and V 11 bases, and 5 bases lay outside the gene matches. The CDR3 bases are TGTGCCGCGGGACAGGGGGAGGTGAACACTGAAGCTTTCTTT. Translating it yields CAAGQGEVNTEAFF.